This is a list of T cell receptor beta chains from one sample in a study of cytomegalovirus exposure and HLA in healthy donors. Profiling relied on immunoSEQ multiplex PCR, and the TCRdb table lists in-frame clones only, not all of them. Seen here are roughly 80,000 clones, approximately 93% observed once, and the top ten hold 0.65% to 0.8%. Material for sequencing was PBMCs. These receptors were obtained from a man in his late teens or twenties in good health and CMV-seronegative. Each CDR3 is given with its conserved first and last residue. The D gene is left open where the match is weak. Clone size appears in some rows only: once, few, many, or a class for an expanded clone.

j_call | d_call | v_call | clone_size | cdr3_nt | cdr3_aa
TRBJ1-3 | TRBD1 | TRBV18 | once | TGTGCCAGCTCACCCCAAACAGGGGACGGAAACACCATATATTTT | CASSPQTGDGNTIYF
TRBJ2-1 | TRBD2 | TRBV5-4 | . | TGTGCCAGCAGCTCGGGGACTAGCGGGAATTACAATGAGCAGTTCTTC | CASSSGTSGNYNEQFF
TRBJ2-7 | . | TRBV5-4 | . | TGTGCCAGCAGCTTGGACTCCTTACGCGAGCAGTACTTC | CASSLDSLREQYF
TRBJ1-6 | TRBD1 | TRBV11-2 | . | TGTGCCAGCAGCGCTCCCGGGACAGTAAATTCACCCCTCCACTTT | CASSAPGTVNSPLHF
TRBJ2-5 | TRBD1 | TRBV6-5 | . | TGTGCCAGCAGTTGGGACAGGGGCGAGACCCAGTACTTC | CASSWDRGETQYF
TRBJ2-7 | . | TRBV7-2 | . | TGTGCCAGCAGTGGGACTTCCTCCCACTACGAGCAGTACTTC | CASSGTSSHYEQYF
TRBJ2-6 | . | TRBV6-5 | . | TGTGCCAGCAAAACAGGGCCTGGGGCCAACGTCCTGACTTTC | CASKTGPGANVLTF
TRBJ1-2 | . | TRBV4-1 | once | TGCGCCAGCAGCCCCTCCCCACTGGGACTTTCTCTCCATGGCTACACCTTC | CASSPSPLGLSLHGYTF
TRBJ2-7 | . | TRBV18 | once | TGTGCCAGCTCACCACCGGAGGCCCCCTACGAGCAGTACTTC | CASSPPEAPYEQYF
TRBJ1-4 | . | TRBV7-8 | . | TGTGCCAGCAGCTTAGTAGCCGGACAGAATGAAAAACTGTTTTTT | CASSLVAGQNEKLFF
TRBJ2-2 | . | TRBV27 | . | TGTGCCAGTACGCACTCAGGGCGTGTGGCCACCGGGGAGCTGTTTTTT | CASTHSGRVATGELFF
TRBJ2-3 | TRBD2 | TRBV7-8 | . | TGTGCCAGCAGCCCGTCCGGGACTAGCGGGTCGTATTTT | CASSPSGTSGSYF
TRBJ2-7 | . | TRBV2 | . | TGTGCCAGAACGGGACTCAACTACGAGCAGTACTTC | CARTGLNYEQYF
TRBJ1-2 | TRBD1 | TRBV2 | . | TGTGCCAGCAGTGCGGACAGGGCCAACTATGGCTACACCTTC | CASSADRANYGYTF
TRBJ2-7 | TRBD1 | TRBV4-1 | once | TGCGCCAGCAGCCAAGATAGGACAGGGAGGTACGAGCAGTACTTC | CASSQDRTGRYEQYF
TRBJ1-6 | TRBD1 | TRBV25-1 | few | TGTGCCAGCAGCTCAGGGGGTTCCTATAATTCACCCCTCCACTTT | CASSSGGSYNSPLHF
TRBJ2-7 | . | TRBV6-5 | . | TGTGCCAGCAGTTACGTTTTCCGAGGAGAGCAGTACTTC | CASSYVFRGEQYF
TRBJ1-4 | . | TRBV7-2 | . | TGTGCCAGCAGCCGTGACAGTTCAACTAATGAAAAACTGTTTTTT | CASSRDSSTNEKLFF
TRBJ1-4 | TRBD1 | TRBV29-1 | . | TGCAGCACTGGGACAGGGGATGAAAAACTGTTTTTT | CSTGTGDEKLFF
TRBJ2-1 | TRBD2 | TRBV27 | . | TGTGCCAGCCGGGGGGGGTACAATGAGCAGTTCTTC | CASRGGYNEQFF
TRBJ2-2 | TRBD2 | TRBV27 | . | TGTGCCAGCAGTCGTGTAGGGACTAGCGGGAGGATGGGGAACACCGGGGAGCTGTTTTTT | CASSRVGTSGRMGNTGELFF
TRBJ2-7 | . | TRBV28 | . | TGTGCCAGTTTTAACTCCTACGAGCAGTACTTC | CASFNSYEQYF
TRBJ2-7 | TRBD1 | TRBV7-6 | . | TGTGCCAGCAGCTTAAAGGGACAGGGGATTAGATTCCCTAACGAGCAGTACTTC | CASSLKGQGIRFPNEQYF
TRBJ2-7 | . | TRBV11-2 | . | TGTGCCAGCCGGGACTGGAGCTCCTACGAGCAGTACTTC | CASRDWSSYEQYF
TRBJ1-1 | TRBD1 | TRBV5-1 | . | TGCGCCAGCAGCTGGAGGCGGCAGGGGGACACTGAAGCTTTCTTT | CASSWRRQGDTEAFF
TRBJ1-1 | . | TRBV10-3 | . | TGTGCCACCAGTGGGGCAGGGCGTAACACTGAAGCTTTCTTT | CATSGAGRNTEAFF
TRBJ2-3 | . | TRBV12-1 | . | TGTGCCAGCAGCTCCGCGGGAGCTAGCGGGAGGGCTGCAGATACGCAGTATTTT | CASSSAGASGRAADTQYF
TRBJ2-1 | TRBD1 | TRBV5-4 | once | TGTGCCAGCAGCTATTTGAGGACAGGGCGCTCCTACAATGAGCAGTTCTTC | CASSYLRTGRSYNEQFF
TRBJ2-3 | . | TRBV4-1 | once | TGCGCCAGCAGCCAAGTTGTAGTTGTCACAGATACGCAGTATTTT | CASSQVVVVTDTQYF
TRBJ1-5 | . | TRBV19 | . | TGTGCCAGTAGTATCCCTAATCAGCCCCAGCATTTT | CASSIPNQPQHF
TRBJ2-6 | . | TRBV2 | . | TGTGCCAGAAAGCCCCCAGGCCTCTCTGGGGCCAACGTCCTGACTTTC | CARKPPGLSGANVLTF
TRBJ2-7 | . | TRBV28 | . | TGTGCCAGCAGTTTACCCAGGGTTTACGAGCAGTACTTC | CASSLPRVYEQYF
TRBJ2-1 | TRBD2 | TRBV4-1 | . | TGCGCCAGCAGCCAAGCTCTAATACCGACCGGGACTAGGGCTTACAATGAGCAGTTCTTC | CASSQALIPTGTRAYNEQFF
TRBJ2-1 | TRBD2 | TRBV4-2 | . | TGTGCCAGCAGCCAAGAATGGACTAGCGGGGGCAATGAGCAGTTCTTC | CASSQEWTSGGNEQFF
TRBJ2-7 | TRBD1 | TRBV27 | . | TGTGCCAGCAGTTTGGGGACAGGCGTGTACGAGCAGTACTTC | CASSLGTGVYEQYF
TRBJ1-2 | TRBD1 | TRBV7-9 | . | TGTGCCAGCATGGTTTACGGGACAGTTAACTATGGCTACACCTTC | CASMVYGTVNYGYTF
TRBJ2-1 | TRBD2 | TRBV7-9 | . | TGTGCCAGCAGCACGGGACTAGCGGGAGGGCCAAATGAGCAGTTCTTC | CASSTGLAGGPNEQFF
TRBJ2-7 | . | TRBV11-2 | once | TGTGCCAGCAGCTTCCACCAGGGAAGAACCTACGAGCAGTACTTC | CASSFHQGRTYEQYF
TRBJ1-2 | TRBD1 | TRBV5-1 | few | TGCGCCAGCAGGAGGGACAGGGGGCTCATCTATGGCTACACCTTC | CASRRDRGLIYGYTF
TRBJ2-3 | . | TRBV6-1 | . | TGTGCCAGCACAATGTCGCCCAGGGGCACAGATACGCAGTATTTT | CASTMSPRGTDTQYF
TRBJ1-4 | . | TRBV4-3 | . | TGCGCCAGCAGCCGGGGAGAAAATGAAAAACTGTTTTTT | CASSRGENEKLFF
TRBJ1-1 | TRBD1 | TRBV7-9 | . | TGTGCCAGCAGCTCCGTAGACAGGGCCTCTTTCTTT | CASSSVDRASFF
TRBJ2-2 | TRBD1 | TRBV18 | . | TGTGCCAGCTCACCATTGGGACAGGGAGTCACCGGGGAGCTGTTTTTT | CASSPLGQGVTGELFF
TRBJ2-5 | TRBD2 | TRBV2 | . | TGTGCCAGCACCCCGGGGACTAGCGGGTTCGAGACCCAGTACTTC | CASTPGTSGFETQYF
TRBJ2-1 | . | TRBV10-2 | . | TGCGCCAGTTGGAGTCTAGGGGGAAATGAGCAGTTCTTC | CASWSLGGNEQFF
TRBJ1-1 | . | TRBV29-1 | . | TGCAGCGTTGAAGCCCGACTTCGGAACACTGAAGCTTTCTTT | CSVEARLRNTEAFF
TRBJ2-1 | . | TRBV15 | once | TGTGCCACCAGTAACGGGGGACCCGCCTACAATGAGCAGTTCTTC | CATSNGGPAYNEQFF
TRBJ1-4 | . | TRBV15 | . | TGTGCCACCAGCAGGGTAGGGGGAACTAATGAAAAACTGTTTTTT | CATSRVGGTNEKLFF
TRBJ1-4 | . | TRBV18 | few | TGTGCCAGCGGAAGACAGGTTGATAATGAAAAACTGTTTTTT | CASGRQVDNEKLFF
TRBJ2-2 | . | TRBV25-1 | few | TGTGCCAGCAGTGGGCCGAACACCGGGGAGCTGTTTTTT | CASSGPNTGELFF